Here is one T cell receptor beta chain with its context. What it binds is unknown. PCR primers comprised 60 Vbeta and 13 Jbeta primers. Some clones are missing from TCRdb's copy, which holds only in-frame ones; the method was immunoSEQ multiplex PCR. The data contain approximately 290,000 clones, roughly 80% of them singletons. The V gene's germline CDR1 is LNHDA and CDR2 SQIVND (reference sequence). V was pared by 5 bases and J by 2 bases, with 3 bases of the junction left unmatched. The CDR3 is 14 residues long. Nominally healthy donors provided the samples, though records likely missed some immune exposures. The entry originates in a study of cytomegalovirus exposure and HLA in healthy donors. For the study at large: From donors who were HLA-typed, an early data release held approximately 80 million unique TCRs.

Regarding the study as a whole: In an earlier analysis, in some 600 donors, most V segments appeared productive either ~90% or ~30% of the time. Trimming of TCR beta V- and J-genes showed a link, identified in a later analysis, to a missense DCLRE1C variant.

What was sequenced was PBMCs. This chain links TRBV19 with TRBJ1-5; 7 nucleotides line up with TRBD1. The sequence was obtained from a girl between 2 and 10 years old in good health and CMV-seronegative. The chain's CDR3 is CASSWDSGNQPQHF. As DNA, the CDR3 is TGTGCCAGTAGTTGGGACAGTGGCAATCAGCCCCAGCATTTT.